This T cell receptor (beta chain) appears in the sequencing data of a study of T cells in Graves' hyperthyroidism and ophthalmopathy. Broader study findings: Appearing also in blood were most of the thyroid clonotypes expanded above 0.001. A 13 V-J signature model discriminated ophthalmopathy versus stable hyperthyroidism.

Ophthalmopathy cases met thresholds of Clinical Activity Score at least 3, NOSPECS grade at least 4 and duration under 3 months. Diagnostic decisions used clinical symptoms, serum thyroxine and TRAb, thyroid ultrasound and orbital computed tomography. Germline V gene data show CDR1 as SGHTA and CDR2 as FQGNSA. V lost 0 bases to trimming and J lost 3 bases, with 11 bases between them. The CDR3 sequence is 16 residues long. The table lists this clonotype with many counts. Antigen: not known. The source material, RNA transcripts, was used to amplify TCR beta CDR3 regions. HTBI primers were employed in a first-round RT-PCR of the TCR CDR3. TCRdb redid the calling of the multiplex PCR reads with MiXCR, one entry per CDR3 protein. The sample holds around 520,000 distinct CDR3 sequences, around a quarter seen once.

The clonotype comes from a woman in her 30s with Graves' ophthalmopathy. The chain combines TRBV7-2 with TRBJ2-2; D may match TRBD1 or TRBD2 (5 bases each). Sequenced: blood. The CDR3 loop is CASSLAVGTDTGELFF. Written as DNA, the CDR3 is TGTGCCAGCAGCTTAGCGGTAGGGACGGACACCGGGGAGCTGTTTTTT.